These 21 T cell receptor beta chains came from one sample sequenced in a study of OX40 agonist ivuxolimab in advanced cancers. TCRdb's table, derived via immunoSEQ multiplex PCR, lists solely in-frame clones and lacks some. The table records around 23,000 clones, about 82% of them present only once. The starting material was CD4+ or CD8+ T cells sorted from blood, obtained in a trial of the OX40 agonist ivuxolimab. The origin of the receptors is an adult with an advanced solid tumor such as melanoma, head and neck, liver or kidney cancer.

The CDR3 loop reads CASSLATGERAFF. The CDR3 bases are TGTGCCAGCAGCTTAGCAACAGGGGAACGGGCTTTCTTT. The chain combines TRBV11-2 with TRBJ1-1, with 7 bases lining up with TRBD1. Trimming took 1 base from V and 11 from J; bases not matched to a gene: 7. The CDR3 contains 13 residues. Germline loops: CDR1 SGHAT, CDR2 FQNNGV. The full variable domain, completed using reference TRBV11-2 and TRBJ1-1, is EAGVAQSPRYKIIEKRQSVAFWCNPISGHATLYWYQQILGQGPKLLIQFQNNGVVDDSQLPKDRFSAERLKGVDSTLKIQPAKLEDSAVYLCASSLATGERAFFGQGTRLTVV.

V usage is TRBV9 and J usage is TRBJ2-6; 7 bases match TRBD1. Germline V gene lookup returns CDR1 SGDLS and CDR2 YYNGEE. The ends lost 2 bases at V and 4 bases at J; junction bases unmatched: 3. This CDR3 spans 15 amino acids. CDR3 in amino acids: CASSVTGTGANVLTF. In DNA, the CDR3 is TGTGCCAGCAGCGTGACAGGGACCGGGGCCAACGTCCTGACTTTC.

The chain is built from TRBV13 and TRBJ2-7; the D gene is possibly TRBD1 (7 bases). The germline CDR1 and CDR2 sequences are PRHDT and FYEKMQ (reference sequence). Between the trimmed V and J ends, which lost 5 bases and 3 bases, there was a span of 17 bases. This CDR3 is built from 15 residues. CDR3 in amino acids: CASSTRGQGGYEQYF. CDR3 bases: TGTGCCAGCAGCACGAGGGGGCAGGGGGGCTACGAGCAGTACTTC.

The chain carries TRBV9 and TRBJ2-2, with a weak D call TRBD2 (5 bases). Trimming took off 5 bases at V and 5 bases at J, with 7 bases between the two ends. The germline V gene encodes CDR1 SGDLS and CDR2 YYNGEE. The length of the CDR3 is 12 residues. CDR3 residues: CASRRGTGELFF. The CDR3 DNA sequence: TGTGCCAGCAGGCGAGGGACCGGGGAGCTGTTTTTT. Full variable domain (outside the CDR3, taken from reference TRBV9 and TRBJ2-2): DSGVTQTPKHLITATGQRVTLRCSPRSGDLSVYWYQQSLDQGLQFLIQYYNGEERAKGNILERFSAQQFPDLHSELNLSSLELGDSALYFCASRRGTGELFFGEGSRLTVL.

The chain is built from TRBV7-8 and TRBJ2-7, with 11 bases lining up with TRBD2. The germline V gene has CDR1 SGHVS and CDR2 FQNEAQ. The CDR3 consists of 15 residues. V was clipped by 5 bases and J by 2 bases; unmatched bases: 5. The CDR3 DNA follows: TGTGCCAGCAGCGTTAGCGGGAGGGTAACCTACGAGCAGTACTTC. This translates into CASSVSGRVTYEQYF.

This clone was seen more than once but under ten times. The same CDR3 can be traced to other DNA sequences in this sample. The chain is built from TRBV5-6 and TRBJ1-1, with D tentatively TRBD1 (5 bases). From germline, CDR1 is SGHDT and CDR2 YYEEEE. CDR3 length equals 13 residues. V lost 0 bases, J lost 3 bases, and 6 bases lay in between. CDR3 sequence reads: CASSLGTHTEAFF. Written as DNA, the CDR3 is TGTGCCAGCAGCTTGGGGACACACACTGAAGCTTTCTTT.

V and J are TRBV7-3 and TRBJ2-2; 8 nucleotides line up with TRBD1. The CDR3 covers 14 residues. CDR1 is SGHTA, CDR2 FQGTGA, per germline. Trimming removed 5 bases from V and 7 bases from J; junction bases left unmatched: 6. The CDR3 reads CASSTTGAGGELFF. The CDR3 region has the DNA TGTGCCAGCAGCACGACAGGGGCGGGCGGGGAGCTGTTTTTT.

V usage is TRBV7-3 and J usage is TRBJ2-1; 13 bases are shared with TRBD2. Germline trimming cut 9 bases from V and 10 bases from J; bases unmatched to any gene: 6. Germline CDR1 reads SGHTA; CDR2 reads FQGTGA. This CDR3 spans 13 amino acids. This CDR3 is CASGLAGEEEQFF. CDR3 bases: TGTGCCAGTGGACTAGCGGGAGAGGAGGAGCAGTTCTTC.

This clone was counted once. This chain uses TRBV9 with TRBJ1-5; D is unresolved. Germline-derived CDR1 and CDR2 are SGDLS and YYNGEE. This CDR3 comprises 15 residues. Trimming pared 3 bases from V and 0 bases from J, leaving 10 bases between. CDR3 nucleotides: TGTGCCAGCAGCGCTTTTCCATATAGCAATCAGCCCCAGCATTTT. It specifies CASSAFPYSNQPQHF.

V is TRBV7-9 and J is TRBJ1-1; D is unclear. The CDR3 covers 14 residues. Looked up from germline, CDR1 is SEHNR and CDR2 is FQNEAQ (reference sequence). V shed 2 bases and J shed 7 bases, with 14 bases lying between them. The CDR3 sequence: CASSLPPAGDEAFF. DNA of the CDR3: TGTGCCAGCAGCTTACCACCCGCAGGAGATGAAGCTTTCTTT. The full variable domain, rest sourced from reference TRBV7-9 and TRBJ1-1, is DTGVSQNPRHKITKRGQNVTFRCDPISEHNRLYWYRQTLGQGPEFLTYFQNEAQLEKSRLLSDRFSAERPKGSFSTLEIQRTEQGDSAMYLCASSLPPAGDEAFFGQGTRLTVV.

About this clone itself: This likely comes from a read error, as the CDR3 has no conserved phenylalanine or tryptophan at its end. The DNA is left out, because the CDR3 cannot be placed on it with certainty; the CDR3 is given as TCRdb lists it. The chain carries TRBV30 and TRBJ2-7; the DNA was not compared with TRBD2, the D call given in the table. The CDR3 has 12 amino acids, counting both end residues. Germline lookup yields CDR1 GTSNPN and CDR2 SVGIG (reference sequence). CDR3 residues: CAWRGDPGLLEI.

V gene TRBV6-1 combines with J gene TRBJ1-3; D uncertain. Looked up from germline, CDR1 is MNHNS and CDR2 is SASEGT. The V end was cut by 5 bases, the J end by 7 bases, with 12 bases between. The CDR3 consists of 13 residues. Here the CDR3 reads CASSYGSANTIYF. The CDR3 nucleotides are TGTGCCAGCAGTTATGGATCGGCCAACACCATATATTTT.

V is TRBV11-2 and J is TRBJ2-7; 9 nucleotides agree with TRBD1. The CDR3 covers 14 residues. J gave up 4 bases and V 5 bases, and 6 bases lay outside the gene matches. Germline CDR1 SGHAT, CDR2 FQNNGV. The CDR3 loop is CASSPGQGKYEQYF. Written as DNA, the CDR3 is TGTGCCAGCAGCCCCGGACAGGGGAAATACGAGCAGTACTTC.

The chain has TRBV9 and TRBJ2-5; D is unclear. V was pared by 3 bases and J by 8 bases, with 5 bases between. The germline V gene has CDR1 SGDLS and CDR2 YYNGEE. The CDR3 contains 10 residues. The CDR3 sequence is CASSGETQYF. The CDR3 DNA is TGTGCCAGCAGCGGCGAAACCCAGTACTTC.

Concerning this clone: The same CDR3 can be traced to other DNA sequences in this sample. V and J are TRBV5-6 and TRBJ1-1; weak D call: TRBD1 (5 bases). This CDR3 comprises 11 residues. The ends were cut back, 5 bases at V and 6 bases at J, with 8 bases in the middle. Germline V lookup: CDR1 SGHDT, CDR2 YYEEEE. In DNA, the CDR3 is TGTGCCAGCAGTCTAGGGGCTGAAGCTTTCTTT. Translation: CASSLGAEAFF.

The chain carries TRBV28 and TRBJ1-1, with D possibly TRBD1 on 6 matching bases. The germline V gene has CDR1 MDHEN and CDR2 SYDVKM. V was shortened by 2 bases and J by 2 bases, with 9 bases between the two germline ends. The CDR3 is made up of 14 amino acids. The CDR3 region is CASSLQGKNTEAFF. In DNA, the CDR3 is TGTGCCAGCAGTTTACAGGGGAAAAACACTGAAGCTTTCTTT.

This clone occurred once. The rearrangement joins TRBV28 to TRBJ2-2, with 11 positions matching TRBD2. The V gene's germline CDR1 is MDHEN and CDR2 SYDVKM. The CDR3 extends over 16 amino acids. V gave up 7 bases and J gave up 3 bases; unmatched junction bases: 7. DNA of the CDR3: TGTGCCAGCACCTCACTAGCGGGGGAGGACACCGGGGAGCTGTTTTTT. Amino acid sequence: CASTSLAGEDTGELFF.

CDR3 sequence: CASRMDQPQHF. The CDR3 bases are TGTGCCAGCAGGATGGATCAGCCCCAGCATTTT. J is TRBJ1-5 and V is TRBV2; no clear D. Per germline, CDR1 SNHLY and CDR2 FYNNEI. The CDR3 runs to 11 residues. Trimming stripped 6 bases from V and 5 bases from J, with 5 bases between.

This chain connects TRBV6-4 to TRBJ1-1; 7 positions match TRBD1. This CDR3 contains 13 residues. The germline V gene encodes CDR1 MRHNA and CDR2 SNTAGT. V was pared by 2 bases and J by 11 bases, with 8 bases of the junction left unmatched. The CDR3 protein is CASSDRDRGLAFF. CDR3 nucleotide sequence: TGTGCCAGCAGTGACCGGGACAGAGGCCTGGCTTTCTTT.

In its sample, this clone was seen once. J is TRBJ1-4 and V is TRBV6-1; 7 positions agree with TRBD1. Looked up from germline, CDR1 is MNHNS and CDR2 is SASEGT. The ends lost 8 bases at V and 3 bases at J; junction bases unmatched: 6. CDR3 size: 14 residues. The CDR3 protein is CASYYTGANEKLFF. CDR3 coding DNA: TGTGCCAGCTATTATACAGGGGCTAATGAAAAACTGTTTTTT.

The chain couples TRBV7-6 to TRBJ2-2, with D hard to call. With 5 bases removed from V and 9 bases from J, the gap between germline ends came to 16 bases. This CDR3 contains 14 residues. In germline, CDR1 is SGHVS, CDR2 FNYEAQ. The chain's CDR3 is CASSDDALYRELFF. As DNA, the CDR3 is TGTGCCAGCAGCGACGACGCCCTTTACCGGGAGCTGTTTTTT.